A single TCR beta chain is shown here with its context. Its target is unknown. This sample is part of a study of T cell responses to AZD1222 COVID-19 vaccine. Per germline, CDR1 SGHTS and CDR2 YDEGEE. The CDR3 extends over 16 amino acids. V lost 4 bases and J 1 base, leaving 15 bases between the germline ends. Sequenced by immunoSEQ multiplex PCR; TCRdb stores in-frame clones only, minus some. The sample includes some 130,000 clones, around 90% of them seen just once. Study outcomes and limitations: The study identified only five to seven AZD1222 recipients as seropositive at baseline. Nearly half of the spike-specific TCRs reportedly recognize variant regions that carry no mutations. Repertoire sampling was restricted to post-peak T cell response timepoints. Dominant CD4 TCR responses targeted spike regions 160-218 and 743-854.

The material sequenced was peripheral blood, taken on day 0 of AZD1222 vaccination. This receptor was taken from an adult in good health. The chain recombines TRBV5-8 with TRBJ2-1; possible D gene TRBD2, 6 bases. The CDR3: CASSPRAGTSYNEQFF. CDR3 nucleotides: TGTGCCAGCAGCCCTCGAGCGGGTACTTCCTACAATGAGCAGTTCTTC.